The clone carrying this T cell receptor (beta chain) was seen once. The antigen is not known. Cells stained for CD3, CD4, CD8, CD45RA, CD27 and viability were sorted into four CD45RA/CD27 subsets. The data derive from a study of naive and memory T cell subsets. Study-wide points: Over 95% of naive TCR sequences appeared only once after error correction, unlike memory subsets. Naive repertoires, especially CD8, held a few larger clonotypes, possibly memory cells re-expressing CD45RA. In CD4 and CD8 cells, diversity dropped from naive through EMRA.

The CDR3 consists of 15 residues. Looked up from germline, CDR1 is KGHDR and CDR2 is SFDVKD. The junction had 7 bases not matched to a gene; V was cut back by 3 bases and J by 8 bases. An equimolar mix of two oligonucleotides served as the beta constant-region primer for TRBC1 and TRBC2. Four rounds of PCR amplified the ligated cDNA using nested alpha and beta constant-region primers plus SP2. A 12-nucleotide UMI and the SP2 primer were added to the cDNA 3' end by oligonucleotide ligation. One entry per CDR3 protein, called by TCRdb with MiXCR from the UMI-ligation and nested PCR reads. This sample has 140,000 to 150,000 distinct CDR3 sequences, with approximately 22% found just once.

The J gene is TRBJ2-2, the V gene TRBV24-1; 8 bases are a match to TRBD1. Sequencing was carried out using naive CD4+ T cells from blood. The clonotype comes from a human donor in good health. CDR3 in amino acids: CATSDPNRGTGELFF. The CDR3 DNA sequence: TGTGCCACCAGTGATCCAAACAGGGGGACGGGGGAGCTGTTTTTT.